This T cell receptor beta chain comes out of a study of regulatory T cells in long-lasting Graves disease. CDR3-region Arm-PCR and iRepertoire HTBI primers produced the TCR beta libraries. TCRdb re-called the multiplex PCR reads with MiXCR, one entry per CDR3 protein. The data show hundreds of thousands of distinct CDR3 sequences, 13% seen once. This clonotype was seen repeatedly, ten times or more. CDR1 and CDR2 from the germline V gene are SNHLY and FYNNEI. This CDR3 spans 14 amino acids. V was pared by 2 bases and J by 6 bases, with 13 bases between. Time point noted: newly diagnosed GD, antithyroid drugs for less than 3 months. The TCR library was made from RNA that had been extracted from PBMCs in TRIzol. In addition, the sample was reused for a study of T cells in Graves' hyperthyroidism and ophthalmopathy. This second study notes: Each patient was aged 18 to 65 and had newly diagnosed hyperthyroidism of under 2 months' duration. Initially, a first-round RT-PCR of the TCR CDR3 employed the HTBI primer set. Ophthalmopathy prediction by the model preceded onset by a median roughly 6 months.

V usage is TRBV2 and J usage is TRBJ1-1, with D possibly matching TRBD1 (6 bases). The sample here was peripheral blood mononuclear cells (PBMCs), taken at new diagnosis, from a patient treated with antithyroid drugs. This receptor was obtained from a man under 40 with Graves disease. In nucleotides, the CDR3 is TGTGCCAGCAGTGAACAGGGGAGTTTAGCTGAAGCTTTCTTT. It codes for CASSEQGSLAEAFF.